A selection of T cell receptor beta chains follows, all from one sample in a study of blood T cell repertoires in COVID-19. Generated by immunoSEQ multiplex PCR, the TCRdb table keeps only in-frame clones and is missing some. The sample carries under 200,000 clones, approximately 85% recorded once. What was sequenced was peripheral blood. All receptors come from a woman older than 75 with acute or convalescent COVID-19. Both conserved end residues are part of each CDR3. The D gene is left open where the match is weak. Some rows have no size entry. The others give once, few or many, or a class for an expanded clone.

. | TRBJ2-3 | . | TRBV7-9 | CASSLLTGAADTQYF | TGTGCCAGCAGCTTATTGACGGGAGCGGCAGATACGCAGTATTTT
. | TRBJ2-5 | . | TRBV3-1/TRBV3-2 | CASSPCGPHHQETQYF | TGTGCCAGCTCCCCCTGCGGCCCGCACCACCAAGAGACCCAGTACTTC
. | TRBJ2-5 | TRBD2 | TRBV7-9 | CASSSNSGRETQYF | TGTGCCAGCAGCTCGAATAGCGGGAGAGAGACCCAGTACTTC
. | TRBJ1-1 | . | TRBV5-1 | CASSPATTGNTEAFF | TGCGCCAGCAGCCCGGCGACGACGGGGAACACTGAAGCTTTCTTT
. | TRBJ2-1 | TRBD2 | TRBV2 | CASSDQAGGPWEQFF | TGTGCCAGCAGTGACCAAGCGGGAGGGCCGTGGGAGCAGTTCTTC
. | TRBJ1-2 | . | TRBV5-4 | CASSEYRGANYGYTF | TGTGCCAGCAGCGAGTATCGAGGTGCCAACTATGGCTACACCTTC
few | TRBJ1-4 | TRBD1 | TRBV28 | CASSRPGQGNEKLFF | TGTGCCAGCAGCCGCCCGGGACAGGGTAATGAAAAACTGTTTTTT
. | TRBJ2-1 | . | TRBV4-2 | CASSQESGSYNEQFF | TGTGCCAGCAGCCAAGAGAGCGGCTCCTACAATGAGCAGTTCTTC
. | TRBJ2-3 | TRBD2 | TRBV19 | CASSSLAGVADTQYF | TGTGCCAGTAGTTCCCTAGCGGGAGTTGCAGATACGCAGTATTTT
. | TRBJ2-1 | TRBD1 | TRBV5-1 | CASSTGTGGINEQFF | TGCGCCAGCAGCACCGGGACAGGGGGAATTAATGAGCAGTTCTTC